The 24 T cell receptor beta chains below all came from one sample that was sequenced in a study of T cells in Graves' hyperthyroidism and ophthalmopathy. From RNA transcripts, TCR beta CDR3 regions were amplified. Initially, a first-round RT-PCR of the TCR CDR3 employed the HTBI primer set. TCRdb fed the multiplex PCR reads into MiXCR, producing one record per CDR3 protein. The sample shows hundreds of thousands of distinct CDR3 sequences, around 15% of them seen only once. Sequenced sample: blood. These receptors all come from a middle-aged woman with Graves' ophthalmopathy.

This clonotype was observed many times. This chain links TRBV11-2 with TRBJ2-5, with D possibly TRBD2 on 6 matching bases. This CDR3 is 16 amino acids long. V was cut by 3 bases and J by 4 bases, with 18 bases left in between. The germline V gene has CDR1 SGHAT and CDR2 FQNNGV. The CDR3 nucleotides read TGTGCCAGCAGCTTCTCCAGCTCGACCGGGGGAGAGACCCAGTACTTC. Protein product: CASSFSSSTGGETQYF.

Worth noting for this clonotype: One end of the junction does not line up with germline, which may come from a read error. This chain uses TRBV2 with TRBJ1-1; D is undetermined. The germline V gene has CDR1 SNHLY and CDR2 FYNNEI. The CDR3 extends over 15 amino acids. The CDR3 DNA sequence: TGTGCCAGCAGCGACGAACCGACTTTGAACACTGGAGCTTTCTTT. This gives the protein CASSDEPTLNTGAFF. The full variable domain, with the rest looked up from reference TRBV2 and TRBJ1-1, is EPEVTQTPSHQVTQMGQEVILRCVPISNHLYFYWYRQILGQKVEFLVSFYNNEISEKSEIFDDQFSVERPDGSNFTLKIRSTKLEDSAMYFCASSDEPTLNTGAFFGQGTRLTVV.

The chain joins TRBV7-3 to TRBJ2-2, with D possibly called TRBD1 or TRBD2 (5 bases each). The CDR3 covers 17 residues. From germline, CDR1 is SGHTA and CDR2 FQGTGA. V dropped 5 bases and J dropped 4 bases, with 20 bases sitting between them. CDR3 sequence (DNA): TGTGCCAGCAGCCCAACCCCGGGACCGAAGTTCACCGGGGAGCTGTTTTTT. Translated: CASSPTPGPKFTGELFF.

Concerning this clonotype: Being one base from a much bigger clone, this may be a read error. This chain uses TRBV15 with TRBJ2-5; D may be TRBD2 (6 bases). V was cut by 0 bases and J by 1 base, with 9 bases left in between. CDR1 and CDR2 (germline): LNHNV, YYDKDF (reference sequence). CDR3 size: 15 residues. This CDR3 reads CATSRDRESQETQYF. The CDR3 DNA follows: TGTGCCACCAGCAGAGATCGGGAGTCCCAAGAGACCCAGTACTTC.

This clonotype was observed many times. V gene TRBV20-1 combines with J gene TRBJ2-7; 7 bases line up with TRBD1. V gave up 6 bases and J gave up 4 bases; unmatched junction bases: 12. Germline V gene data show CDR1 as DFQATT and CDR2 as SNEGSKA (reference sequence). This CDR3 region has 14 residues. The CDR3 DNA reads TGCAGTGCAAAAACCCGGGACAGACTATACGAGCAGTACTTC. As protein: CSAKTRDRLYEQYF.

This chain links TRBV18 with TRBJ2-5; D ambiguous. Germline-derived CDR1 and CDR2 are KGHSH and LQKENI. Trimming pared 6 bases from V and 4 bases from J, leaving 12 bases between. There are 13 residues in the CDR3. The CDR3 here is CASSGSLGETQYF. CDR3 in DNA: TGTGCCAGCTCGGGGTCGCTAGGAGAGACCCAGTACTTC.

Ten or more counts support this clonotype. The chain couples TRBV27 to TRBJ1-2, with D unclear. Germline values: CDR1 MNHEY, CDR2 SMNVEV (reference sequence). The CDR3 length is 13 residues. Trimming removed 6 bases at V and 0 bases at J, with 8 bases between. The CDR3 DNA follows: TGTGCCAGCAGCCTGACACCTAACTATGGCTACACCTTC. As protein: CASSLTPNYGYTF.

The gene calls are TRBV20-1 and TRBJ2-7; a possible D gene is TRBD1 (6 bases). The V end was cut by 0 bases, the J end by 4 bases, with 13 bases between. Germline V gives CDR1 DFQATT, CDR2 SNEGSKA (reference sequence). The CDR3 loop spans 14 amino acids. The CDR3 here is CSARDTGTNYEQYF. The CDR3 nucleotides read TGCAGTGCTAGAGATACCGGGACAAATTACGAGCAGTACTTC.

This clonotype was seen repeatedly, ten times or more. For the CDR3, the DNA is TGTGCCAGCAGTGGGGCGGATGGTACTGAAGCTTTCTTT. Its translation: CASSGADGTEAFF. This chain uses TRBV6-1 with TRBJ1-1; D is ambiguous. The CDR3 consists of 13 residues. V was cut by 4 bases and J by 5 bases, with 11 bases left in between. Germline V lookup: CDR1 MNHNS, CDR2 SASEGT.

This clonotype was picked up a small number of times. The chain uses TRBV4-1 and TRBJ2-1, with 11 bases fitting TRBD1. Germline CDR1 is MGHRA and CDR2 is YSYEKL. The J segment lost 2 bases and the V segment lost 6 bases, leaving 3 bases of the junction unmatched. The CDR3 extends over 15 amino acids. CDR3 in DNA: TGCGCCAGCAGACCGGGACAGGGGGCCTACAATGAGCAGTTCTTC. Residues: CASRPGQGAYNEQFF.

This CDR3 is CASSQDWQGTGELFF. For the CDR3, the DNA is TGCGCCAGCAGCCAAGATTGGCAGGGGACCGGGGAGCTGTTTTTT. The chain has TRBV4-1 and TRBJ2-2, with D tentatively TRBD1 (6 bases). This CDR3 spans 15 amino acids. The V end lost 0 bases, the J end lost 5 bases, and 10 bases lay between the germline ends. CDR1 MGHRA and CDR2 YSYEKL come from the germline V gene.

This clonotype has just a few counts. The V call is TRBV19, the J call TRBJ2-7; D not certain. Germline loops: CDR1 LNHDA, CDR2 SQIVND (reference sequence). The V gene lost 4 bases and the J gene lost 0 bases, with 22 bases spanning the gap. The CDR3 consists of 18 residues. CDR3 in DNA: TGTGCCAGTAGTAAAACAGTTGCGACCCCGAGAGGCTCCTACGAGCAGTACTTC. Residues: CASSKTVATPRGSYEQYF.

The chain links TRBV12-3 or TRBV12-4 to TRBJ2-5, with a weak D call TRBD1 (7 bases). The V end was cut by 0 bases, the J end by 5 bases, with 16 bases between. The CDR3 length is 16 residues. This chain's CDR3 is CASSLAGRGVLETQYF. CDR3 DNA sequence: TGTGCCAGCAGTTTAGCGGGCAGGGGGGTTTTGGAGACCCAGTACTTC.

This clonotype was recorded many times. The rearrangement uses TRBV29-1 and TRBJ2-3; either TRBD1 or TRBD2 may supply D (5 bases each). Looked up from germline, CDR1 is SQVTM and CDR2 is ANQGSEA. Trimming removed 2 bases at V and 4 bases at J, with 10 bases between. The CDR3 is 13 amino acids. CDR3 nucleotides: TGCAGCGTTGAACGCCAGGGACCAGATACGCAGTATTTT. Translating it yields CSVERQGPDTQYF.

The chain couples TRBV6-2 or TRBV6-3 to TRBJ1-1, with D perhaps TRBD1 (6 bases). CDR1 is MNHEY, CDR2 SVGEGT, per germline. V was cut by 0 bases and J by 0 bases, with 8 bases left in between. This CDR3 has 15 amino acids. The CDR3, as DNA: TGTGCCAGCAGTTACTCAACAGGGCTGAACACTGAAGCTTTCTTT. It codes for CASSYSTGLNTEAFF.

The chain carries TRBV4-1 and TRBJ2-3, with D possibly being TRBD2 (6 bases). The V end lost 3 bases, the J end lost 5 bases, and 21 bases lay between the germline ends. The length of the CDR3 is 17 residues. Per germline, CDR1 MGHRA and CDR2 YSYEKL. CDR3 DNA: TGCGCCAGCAGCCACCTGGGGACTCCCAACGTAGGAGATACGCAGTATTTT. Encoded protein: CASSHLGTPNVGDTQYF.

This clonotype was seen many times. The chain recombines TRBV18 with TRBJ1-1, with no clear D. Trimming removed 4 bases at V and 0 bases at J, with 6 bases between. The CDR3 runs 13 residues. CDR1 is KGHSH and CDR2 is LQKENI in the germline V gene. CDR3 in amino acids: CASSRELNTEAFF. CDR3 DNA: TGTGCCAGCTCACGCGAATTGAACACTGAAGCTTTCTTT. The variable domain in full, with the rest retrieved from reference TRBV18 and TRBJ1-1, is NAGVMQNPRHLVRRRGQEARLRCSPMKGHSHVYWYRQLPEEGLKFMVYLQKENIIDESGMPKERFSAEFPKEGPSILRIQQVVRGDSAAYFCASSRELNTEAFFGQGTRLTVV.

The genes are TRBV30 and TRBJ2-1; 10 bases align to TRBD2. Germline lookup yields CDR1 GTSNPN and CDR2 SVGIG (reference sequence). CDR3 length: 16 amino acids. V was clipped by 2 bases and J by 7 bases; unmatched bases: 11. The CDR3 bases are TGTGCCTGGAGTAAAGGGCTAGCGGGAGCAAAAAATGAGCAGTTCTTC. Encoded protein: CAWSKGLAGAKNEQFF.

This clonotype has ten or more counts. The chain combines TRBV20-1 with TRBJ2-7, with 7 bases lining up with TRBD1. Trimming removed 6 bases from V and 0 bases from J; junction bases left unmatched: 5. The CDR3 covers 13 residues. CDR1 DFQATT and CDR2 SNEGSKA come from the germline V gene (reference sequence). This chain's CDR3 is CSAPGTASYEQYF. The CDR3 DNA reads as TGCAGTGCCCCCGGGACAGCCTCCTACGAGCAGTACTTC.

This chain joins TRBV5-8 and TRBJ2-2, with unresolved D. The CDR3 is 14 residues long. V lost 3 bases to trimming and J lost 0 bases, with 6 bases between them. Germline CDR1 is SGHTS and CDR2 is YDEGEE. Here the CDR3 reads CASSSSPNTGELFF. The DNA of the CDR3 is TGTGCCAGCAGCTCTTCGCCGAACACCGGGGAGCTGTTTTTT.

The rearrangement uses TRBV6-2 or TRBV6-3 and TRBJ2-5, with 8 bases that match TRBD1. CDR3 size: 14 residues. V dropped 6 bases and J dropped 5; count of bases not matched to a gene: 8. Germline V gene lookup returns CDR1 MNHEY and CDR2 SVGEGT. DNA of the CDR3: TGTGCCAGCAGGACCAGGACAGGGAGGGAGACCCAGTACTTC. This translates into CASRTRTGRETQYF.

This sequence joins TRBV20-1 and TRBJ2-3; D unclear. Trimming cost V 3 bases and J 4 bases, with 20 bases left between them. The CDR3 sequence is 16 residues long. Germline assignment: CDR1 DFQATT and CDR2 SNEGSKA (reference sequence). CDR3 bases: TGCAGTGCTAGGGAGTTTTACAATACCGGCCCAGATACGCAGTATTTT. It is translated as CSAREFYNTGPDTQYF.

This chain joins TRBV18 and TRBJ2-7; D gene unclear. The ends were cut back, 1 base at V and 2 bases at J, with 9 bases in the middle. The CDR3 contains 14 residues. Germline V gene lookup returns CDR1 KGHSH and CDR2 LQKENI. CDR3 amino acids: CASSPRAVTYEQYF. CDR3 DNA sequence: TGTGCCAGCTCACCACGGGCCGTCACCTACGAGCAGTACTTC.

In its sample, this clonotype was seen many times. The J gene is TRBJ1-2, the V gene TRBV2; D call uncertain. The germline V gene has CDR1 SNHLY and CDR2 FYNNEI. The CDR3 sequence is 12 residues long. V shed 3 bases and J shed 6 bases, with 8 bases lying between them. The CDR3 loop reads CASSDYSHGYTF. In DNA, the CDR3 is TGTGCCAGCAGTGATTATAGCCATGGCTACACCTTC.